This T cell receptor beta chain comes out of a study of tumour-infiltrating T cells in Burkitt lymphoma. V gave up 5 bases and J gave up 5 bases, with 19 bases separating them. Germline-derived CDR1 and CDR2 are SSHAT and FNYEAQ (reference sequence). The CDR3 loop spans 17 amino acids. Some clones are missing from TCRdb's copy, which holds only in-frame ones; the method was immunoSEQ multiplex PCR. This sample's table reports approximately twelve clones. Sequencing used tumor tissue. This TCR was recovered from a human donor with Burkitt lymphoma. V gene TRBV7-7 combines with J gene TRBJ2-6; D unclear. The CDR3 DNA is TGTGCCAGCAGCCACAACGTGCCACAAAGTCGGGCCAACGTCCTGACTTTC. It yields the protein CASSHNVPQSRANVLTF.